The following is a T cell receptor beta chain sequence with its context. Trimming stripped 0 bases from V and 5 bases from J, with 14 bases between. Germline V gives CDR1 SGHRS, CDR2 YFSETQ. There are 15 residues in the CDR3. The data are from a study of T cell clones after liver transplantation. Repertoires were generated with immunoSEQ multiplex PCR, while TCRdb's copy carries only in-frame clones and drops some. The sample lists more than 95,000 clones, 82% occurring once. The genes are TRBV5-1 and TRBJ1-1, with D possibly being TRBD1 (6 bases). This receptor was identified in a human donor who received a liver transplant. The material was CD4+ T cells from blood, obtained before liver transplant. The CDR3 bases are TGCGCCAGCAGCTTGGCTCTCAGGGGAGGGACTGAAGCTTTCTTT. It yields the protein CASSLALRGGTEAFF.